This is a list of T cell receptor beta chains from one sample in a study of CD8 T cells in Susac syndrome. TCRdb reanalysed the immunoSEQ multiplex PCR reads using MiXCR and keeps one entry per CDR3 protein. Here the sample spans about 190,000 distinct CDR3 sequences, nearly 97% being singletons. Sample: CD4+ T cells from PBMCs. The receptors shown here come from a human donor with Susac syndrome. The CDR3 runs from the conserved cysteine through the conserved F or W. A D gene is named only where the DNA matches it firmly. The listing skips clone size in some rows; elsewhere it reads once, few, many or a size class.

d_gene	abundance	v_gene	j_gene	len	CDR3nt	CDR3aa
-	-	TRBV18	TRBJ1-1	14	TGTGCCAGCTCACAAATGGGAAGTGACACTGAAGCTTTCTTT	CASSQMGSDTEAFF
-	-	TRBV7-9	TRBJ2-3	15	TGTGCCAGCAGCTTACTAGGGGGAAGCACAGATACGCAGTATTTT	CASSLLGGSTDTQYF
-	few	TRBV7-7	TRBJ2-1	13	TGTGCCAGCAGCTTGGCGGCCTACAATGAGCAGTTCTTC	CASSLAAYNEQFF
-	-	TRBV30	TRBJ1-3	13	TGTGCCTGTGGTCAGGGTTCTGGAAACACCATATATTTT	CACGQGSGNTIYF
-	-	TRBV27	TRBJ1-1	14	TGTGCCAGCAGTTTAGGGTACATGAACACTGAAGCTTTCTTT	CASSLGYMNTEAFF
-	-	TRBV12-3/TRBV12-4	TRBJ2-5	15	TGTGCCAGCACCCCTACAGGGCGGGGGCAAGAGACCCAGTACTTC	CASTPTGRGQETQYF
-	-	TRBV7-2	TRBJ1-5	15	TGTGCCAGCAGCTTATCGTGGGCTAGCAATCAGCCCCAGCATTTT	CASSLSWASNQPQHF
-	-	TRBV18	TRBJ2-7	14	TGTGCCAGCTCACCAGACACGGGACTCGGGATGCAGTACTTC	CASSPDTGLGMQYF
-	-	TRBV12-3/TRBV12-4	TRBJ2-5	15	TGTGCCAGCAGTTTGAATGCCGGAGGGAGGGAGACCCAGTACTTC	CASSLNAGGRETQYF
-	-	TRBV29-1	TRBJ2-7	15	TGCAGCGTTGTCTCTCGTGTTGGGGCTATCTACGAGCAGTACTTC	CSVVSRVGAIYEQYF
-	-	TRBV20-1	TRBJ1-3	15	TGCAGGGCCGAAAACAGGGAGGGCTCTGGAAACACCATATATTTT	CRAENREGSGNTIYF
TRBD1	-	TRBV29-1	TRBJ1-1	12	TGCAGCGTTGAAAAGGGGGCCTTCGGAGCTTTCTTT	CSVEKGAFGAFF
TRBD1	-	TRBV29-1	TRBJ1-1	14	TGCAGCGTAGGGGGGGACAGGGGCAAGCCTGAAGCTTTCTTT	CSVGGDRGKPEAFF
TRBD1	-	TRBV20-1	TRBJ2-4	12	TGCAGTGCTCCCAATCAGGGGGACATTCAGTACTTC	CSAPNQGDIQYF
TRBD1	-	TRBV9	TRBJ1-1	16	TGTGCCAGCAGCGTCGGGACAGGGGACGTTGACACTGAAGCTTTCTTT	CASSVGTGDVDTEAFF
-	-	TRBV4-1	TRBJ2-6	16	TGCGCCAGCAGCCAAGACCCCGGGAATGGGGCCAACGTCCTGACTTTC	CASSQDPGNGANVLTF
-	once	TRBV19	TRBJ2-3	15	TGTGCCAGTAGTACTATAGGTGGCGGCACAGATACGCAGTATTTT	CASSTIGGGTDTQYF
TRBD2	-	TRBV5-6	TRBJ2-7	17	TGTGCCAGCAGCCCGAGGATAATAGCGGGGGACTCCTACGAGCAGTACTTC	CASSPRIIAGDSYEQYF
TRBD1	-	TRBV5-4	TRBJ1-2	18	TGTGCCAGCAGCCCGCGTCCGGGACAGGGAGATTTAAGCCCCCCCTACACCTTC	CASSPRPGQGDLSPPYTF
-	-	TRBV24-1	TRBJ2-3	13	TGTGCCACCAGTGAGAGGGACACAGATACGCAGTATTTT	CATSERDTDTQYF
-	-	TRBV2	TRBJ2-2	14	TGTGCCAGCAGACGGGCCGCGAACACCGGGGAGCTGTTTTTT	CASRRAANTGELFF
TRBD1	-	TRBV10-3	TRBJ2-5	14	TGTGCCATCAGCCCCGGGACAGGGGGAGAGACCCAGTACTTC	CAISPGTGGETQYF